The clone carrying this T cell receptor beta chain was seen more than once but under ten times. This sample stems from a study of T cells in Graves' hyperthyroidism and ophthalmopathy. Regions amplified from RNA transcripts were the TCR beta CDR3 regions. The HTBI set primed first-round TCR CDR3 RT-PCR. One entry per CDR3 protein results from TCRdb running MiXCR on the multiplex PCR reads. Of over 200,000 distinct CDR3 sequences listed, more than 12% are singletons. The source is a woman in her 40s with Graves' hyperthyroidism that later progressed to Graves' ophthalmopathy. Sequenced input: blood.

The CDR3 region is CSVEGLEDEQFF. The CDR3 nucleotides read TGCAGCGTTGAGGGTCTAGAGGATGAGCAGTTCTTC. The chain has TRBV29-1 and TRBJ2-1, with D uncertain. The CDR3 runs 12 residues. Germline loops: CDR1 SQVTM, CDR2 ANQGSEA. Trimming cost V 3 bases and J 8 bases, with 11 bases left between them.